This entry lists 6 T cell receptor beta chains sequenced from one sample in a study of CD8+CD57+ T cells in acquired aplastic anemia. The study profiled TCR beta VDJ and CDR3 using genomic DNA as template. In TCRdb, the reads were re-called with MiXCR into one record per CDR3 protein. The sample includes roughly 180,000 distinct CDR3 sequences, roughly 63% of them seen just once. For sequencing, patients were chosen who had shown expansion of CD8+CD57+ cells by flow cytometry. The sequencing sample was made of sorted CD4+, CD8+, or CD8+CD57+ T cells (not recorded which) from PBMCs. The receptors here all came from a human donor with aplastic anemia.

This chain links TRBV20-1 with TRBJ2-3; a possible D gene is TRBD1 (5 bases). In germline, CDR1 is DFQATT, CDR2 SNEGSKA (reference sequence). This CDR3 comprises 16 residues. The germline V and J ends were trimmed by 3 bases and 2 bases, with 18 bases remaining between them. The CDR3 nucleotides read TGCAGTGCTAGCCGCCCGGGCATAGGGGCCACAGATACGCAGTATTTT. Amino acid sequence: CSASRPGIGATDTQYF.

The V call is TRBV4-1, the J call TRBJ2-7; D gene ambiguous. The CDR3 runs 14 residues. V gave up 8 bases and J gave up 2 bases, with 16 bases separating them. Germline assignment: CDR1 MGHRA and CDR2 YSYEKL. As DNA, the CDR3 is TGCGCCAGCGGCAGGCTGGTTAACACCTACGAGCAGTACTTC. Amino acids: CASGRLVNTYEQYF.

This chain joins TRBV10-2 and TRBJ2-7; D call uncertain. Germline V gives CDR1 WSHSY, CDR2 SAAADI. Trimming removed 7 bases from V and 0 bases from J, with 10 bases in between. The CDR3 consists of 13 residues. The CDR3 DNA sequence: TGCGCCAGCAAAAGGGCCAACTCCTACGAGCAGTACTTC. It specifies CASKRANSYEQYF.

V is TRBV10-3 and J is TRBJ2-1; 7 bases match TRBD2. CDR1 is ENHRY, CDR2 SYGVKD, per germline. The CDR3 covers 14 residues. The V gene end was trimmed by 7 bases and the J gene end by 2 bases; junction bases not matched to a gene: 5. CDR3 residues: CAIKASGPYNEQFF. The CDR3 nucleotides read TGTGCCATCAAGGCTAGCGGCCCCTACAATGAGCAGTTCTTC.

This sequence joins TRBV7-2 and TRBJ2-7; 9 positions match TRBD1. From germline, CDR1 is SGHTA and CDR2 FQGNSA. Trimming at V came to 6 bases and at J to 0 bases, leaving 15 bases not matched to a gene. The CDR3 runs 18 residues. The CDR3 DNA reads TGTGCCAGCAGAACCAGAATACGTCCGGGACAGGGCTCCTACGAGCAGTACTTC. Protein: CASRTRIRPGQGSYEQYF.

The gene calls are TRBV19 and TRBJ1-2; TRBD1 matches 8 bases. Germline values: CDR1 LNHDA, CDR2 SQIVND (reference sequence). With 6 bases clipped from V and 4 bases from J, the junction kept 4 bases outside the gene matches. The CDR3 sequence is 13 residues long. CDR3 sequence (DNA): TGTGCCAGTAGCCGACAGGGGTGCTATGGCTACACCTTC. Protein: CASSRQGCYGYTF. Full variable domain (remainder filled in from reference TRBV19 and TRBJ1-2): DGGITQSPKYLFRKEGQNVTLSCEQNLNHDAMYWYRQDPGQGLRLIYYSQIVNDFQKGDIAEGYSVSREKKESFPLTVTSAQKNPTAFYLCASSRQGCYGYTFGSGTRLTVV.